This T cell receptor (beta chain) was observed in a study of cytomegalovirus exposure and HLA in healthy donors. As for the study in general: Of around 410 genotyped donors, roughly 81% grouped in the Caucasian-associated ancestry cluster.

Nominal health characterized the donors when sampled, though unrecorded immune exposures were likely. Details on this clone: The antigen is undetermined.

In the PCR, 60 Vbeta and 13 Jbeta primers were used. TCRdb's copy holds only in-frame clones and misses some; the assay was immunoSEQ multiplex PCR. Of 180,000 or so clones listed, around 80% are singletons. General study points: A later analysis, which compared TCR beta chains of equal frequency, found the HLA-associated ones more clonally expanded. Among the sequence variants, a highly shared cluster was likely an artifact of sequencing.

The CDR3 is made up of 14 amino acids. The sample comprised PBMCs. The clonotype comes from a man aged 18 to 30 in good health and CMV-seronegative. V is TRBV5-7 and J is TRBJ2-5; a possible D gene is TRBD1 (6 bases). The J call may be wrong; the DNA end is better matched by TRBJ2-7. TRBV5-7 belongs to the ORF category, with a function that is uncertain. CDR3 sequence reads: CASSFQGRLCEQYF. CDR3 in DNA: TGTGCCAGCAGCTTTCAGGGGCGTTTGTGCGAGCAGTACTTC.